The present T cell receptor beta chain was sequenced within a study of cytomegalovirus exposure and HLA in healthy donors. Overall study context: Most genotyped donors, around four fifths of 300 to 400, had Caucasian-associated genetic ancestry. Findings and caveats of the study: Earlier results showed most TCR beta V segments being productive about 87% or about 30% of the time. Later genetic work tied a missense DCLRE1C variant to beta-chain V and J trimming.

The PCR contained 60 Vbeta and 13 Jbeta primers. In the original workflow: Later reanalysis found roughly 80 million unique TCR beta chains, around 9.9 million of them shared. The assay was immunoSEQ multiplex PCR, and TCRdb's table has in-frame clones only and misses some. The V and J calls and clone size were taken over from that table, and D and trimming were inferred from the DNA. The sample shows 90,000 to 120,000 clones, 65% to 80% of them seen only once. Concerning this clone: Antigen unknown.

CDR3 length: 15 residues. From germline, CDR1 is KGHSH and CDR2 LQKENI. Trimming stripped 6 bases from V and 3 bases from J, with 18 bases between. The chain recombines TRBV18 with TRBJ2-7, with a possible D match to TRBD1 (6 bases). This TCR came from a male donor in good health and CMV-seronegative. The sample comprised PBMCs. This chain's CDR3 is CASSTTGQHIYEQYF. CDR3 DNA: TGTGCCAGCTCTACCACGGGACAACACATCTACGAGCAGTACTTC.